This T cell receptor (beta chain) was obtained from a study of CD8 T cells in ankylosing spondylitis. TCRdb passed the 5' RACE reads through MiXCR, listing each CDR3 protein once. Here the sample spans some 800,000 distinct CDR3 sequences, 10% to 15% being singletons. Study-wide points: One TCR beta motif, made up of about 8 highly homologous variants, appeared characteristic of ankylosing spondylitis blood.

V lost 0 bases to trimming and J lost 4 bases, with 13 bases between them. This CDR3 contains 15 residues. Germline V gives CDR1 SGHRS, CDR2 YFSETQ. This clonotype came up a few times. What it binds is not known. The origin of this receptor is a male donor with ankylosing spondylitis. The source material was blood, either unsorted or a sorted T cell fraction (not recorded which). The chain employs TRBV5-1 and TRBJ1-2; no definite D call. The CDR3 reads CASSLGWERAYGYTF. In DNA form, the CDR3 reads TGCGCCAGCAGCTTGGGCTGGGAAAGGGCCTATGGCTACACCTTC.